Ten or more counts support the clone carrying this T cell receptor beta chain. Its cognate antigen is unknown. The sample is drawn from a study of identical twins. In TCRdb, the 5' RACE reads were re-called with MiXCR into one record per CDR3 protein. The sample records 700,000 to 950,000 distinct CDR3 sequences, around 12% being singletons. The CDR3 runs 16 residues. V gave up 0 bases and J gave up 3 bases; unmatched junction bases: 7. CDR1 is SGHRS and CDR2 is YFSETQ in the germline V gene. The study's findings and limits: Invariant populations such as MAIT and iNKT cells could partly muddle zero-insertion analyses. Abundant beta clonotypes from cord blood had fewer insertions, unlike memory repertoires, which showed none. Among monozygotic twins, out-of-frame TCR alpha sharing exceeded what models predicted.

This sample also belongs to another study, concerning yellow fever vaccine responses in identical twins.

Sequences were obtained from PBMCs. The chain joins TRBV5-1 to TRBJ2-3; TRBD1 agrees at 7 bases. The receptor comes from a young woman in good health. The CDR3 nucleotides read TGCGCCAGCAGCTTGGGTGAGGGGGCCAGAACAGATACGCAGTATTTT. Encoded protein: CASSLGEGARTDTQYF.